The rows below give T cell receptor beta chains drawn from one sample of a study of CD8 T cells in Susac syndrome. TCRdb re-called the immunoSEQ multiplex PCR reads with MiXCR, one entry per CDR3 protein. The table records around 150,000 distinct CDR3 sequences, approximately 93% of them present only once. Input material: CD4+ T cells from PBMCs. The origin of the receptors is a human donor with multiple sclerosis. Each CDR3 is given with its conserved first and last residue. Fields, in order: J gene, V gene, CDR3 protein.

TRBJ1-5	TRBV30	CAWGGMGNQPQHF
TRBJ2-7	TRBV28	CASRGTGGVYEQYF
TRBJ2-1	TRBV6-6	CASRPRGGGRDSEQFF
TRBJ1-1	TRBV18	CASSAGGATEAFF
TRBJ1-1	TRBV29-1	CSVLEQVNTEAFF
TRBJ2-5	TRBV3-1	CASSQDRPTGQETQYF
TRBJ1-6	TRBV6-5	CASSQGQGRSPLHF
TRBJ2-3	TRBV29-1	CSVEGTGDDTQYF
TRBJ2-1	TRBV5-1	CASTPGTGAYNEQFF
TRBJ2-7	TRBV7-9	CASSFSAYEQYF
TRBJ2-2	TRBV7-2	CASSPTRLQGPGELFF
TRBJ2-1	TRBV29-1	CSAGQVGDEQFF
TRBJ1-2	TRBV3-1	CASSQEGIGDEGYTF
TRBJ2-3	TRBV6-1	CATRLAGNTQYF
TRBJ2-1	TRBV5-4	CASSSSFAGRRNEQFF
TRBJ1-2	TRBV7-6	CAGHLSSCYTF
TRBJ1-1	TRBV4-3	CASSQVFRDGHTEAFF
TRBJ2-1	TRBV20-1	CSARVGSGGSNEQFF
TRBJ2-7	TRBV7-9	CASSLAQHGGYEQYF
TRBJ2-6	TRBV5-1	CASSLFGSGANVLTF
TRBJ2-7	TRBV20-1	CSARDPFWAGGKEQYF
TRBJ2-7	TRBV19	CASSMVWSPSYEQYF
TRBJ2-3	TRBV27	CASSLNRGTDTQYF
TRBJ1-5	TRBV7-2	CASSPWSSGNQPQHF
TRBJ1-1	TRBV9	CASSPIGGGTEAFF
TRBJ2-3	TRBV19	CATSGGKVDTQYF
TRBJ2-5	TRBV29-1	CSVSTGGETQYF
TRBJ2-7	TRBV11-2	CASSSTSGAPYEQYF
TRBJ2-1	TRBV29-1	CSALSGRANEQFF
TRBJ1-4	TRBV18	CASSPTPTNEKLFF
TRBJ2-7	TRBV20-1	CSDRQVPTYEQYF
TRBJ1-1	TRBV29-1	CSVVGTPNTEAFF
TRBJ2-1	TRBV12-3/TRBV12-4	CASSPLPRYEQFF
TRBJ1-5	TRBV18	CASSPNRGGWNQPQHF
TRBJ2-2	TRBV5-1	CASSPTSGRATGELFF
TRBJ2-2	TRBV30	CAWRPIGSGIIGELFF
TRBJ2-7	TRBV6-6	CASSYGRGGPREQYF
TRBJ2-3	TRBV29-1	CSVETDTQYF
TRBJ2-1	TRBV13	CASSLEEAGAFGEQFF